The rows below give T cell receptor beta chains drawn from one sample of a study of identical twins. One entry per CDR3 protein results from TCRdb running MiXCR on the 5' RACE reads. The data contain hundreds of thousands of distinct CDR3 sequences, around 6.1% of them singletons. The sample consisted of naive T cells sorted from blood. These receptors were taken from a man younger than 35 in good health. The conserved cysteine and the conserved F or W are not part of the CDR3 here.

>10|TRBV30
AWTTGNQPQH
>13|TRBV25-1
ASSERTGGMKTQY
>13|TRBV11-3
ASSLEGRETDTQY
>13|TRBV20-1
SALGRVRGFNEQF
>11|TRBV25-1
ASSGRQGDTQY
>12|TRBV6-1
ATGRGGTRLAEF
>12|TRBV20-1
SAPGPTMNTEAF
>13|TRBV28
ASSPPRSYNSPLH
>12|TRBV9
ASSEGLAGYEQY
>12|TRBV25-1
ASSELPDSYEQY
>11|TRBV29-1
SVVLTDQETQY
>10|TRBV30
AVGSGANVLT
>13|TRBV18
ASSPVAGKYNEQF
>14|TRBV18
ASSPQGSVTGETQY
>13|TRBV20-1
SALGLEVNTGELF
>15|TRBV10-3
AISYSTTPSTYNEQF
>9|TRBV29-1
SVDVGDEAF
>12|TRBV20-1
SAPGGGALGGYT
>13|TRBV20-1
SAEGASTHTGELF
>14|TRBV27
ASSAFLGVRRETQY
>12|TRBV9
ASSTPGSGNTIY
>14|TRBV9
ASSVAPGGDKNIQY
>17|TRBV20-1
SARYIRDRFTNRPYEQY
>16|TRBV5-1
ASSDGQGPSGLTDTQY
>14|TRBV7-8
ASSLEYLGGDNEQF
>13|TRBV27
ASSRGWAGNQPQH
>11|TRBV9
ASSGPEHNEQF
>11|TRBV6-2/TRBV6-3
ASSYSEPYEQY
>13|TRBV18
ASSPALAGGNEQF
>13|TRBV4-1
ASSRGDSGGEKLF
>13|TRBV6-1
ASNPRDRGRDTQY
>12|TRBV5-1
ASSLEISTGTQY
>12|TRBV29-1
SVVLRDKSYEQY
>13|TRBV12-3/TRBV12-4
ASSLPGISYNEQF
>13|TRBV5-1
ASSKTGVDTDTQY
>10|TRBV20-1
SAPPNTDTQY
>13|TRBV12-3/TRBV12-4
ASSPEIPSGNTIY
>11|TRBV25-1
ASSGRGGSEQY
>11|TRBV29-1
SVDSGGGETQY
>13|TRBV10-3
AISDSGRAGDTQY
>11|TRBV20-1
SARKTGTSEQF
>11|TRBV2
ASKLAGVNEQF
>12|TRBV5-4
ASGGGGTYNEQF
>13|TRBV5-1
ASSPRQGVGYEQY
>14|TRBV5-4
ASSYGQFVNTDTQY
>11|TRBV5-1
ASSLGRDFEQF
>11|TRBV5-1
ASRHRDTDTQY
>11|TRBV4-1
ASSHELAGFQF
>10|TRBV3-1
ASSPPGGTQY
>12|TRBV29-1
SVRAGELTDTQY
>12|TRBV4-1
ASSQSSGEGGQF
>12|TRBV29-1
SVLWGNSNQPQH
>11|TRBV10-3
AISPREWVEQY
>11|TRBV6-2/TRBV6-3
ASRTGFVETQY
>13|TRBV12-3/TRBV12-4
ASSLGRGAHLEAF
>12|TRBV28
ASSLPHKLGEQY
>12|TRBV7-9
ASSQDRAAETQY
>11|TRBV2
ATGLRSSYEQY
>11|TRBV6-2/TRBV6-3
ASSYSGTGNAF